These T cell receptor beta chains were read from a single sample in a study of T cells in Graves' hyperthyroidism and ophthalmopathy. TCRdb used MiXCR to reprocess the multiplex PCR reads, holding one entry per CDR3 protein. The repertoire holds around 340,000 distinct CDR3 sequences, with 18% as singletons. Sequencing input: blood. These receptors originate from a woman aged 40 to 49 with Graves' ophthalmopathy. CDR3s include the opening cysteine and the closing phenylalanine or tryptophan. D genes are given only for firm matches.

>TRBV6-1|-
CARCRIYGYTF
>TRBV30|TRBD1
CAWSVGDRKNQPQHF
>TRBV27|-
CASSLFGPGGDEQYF
>TRBV2|-
CASSGTTGRPEYEQYF
>TRBV9|-
CASGDGANYGYTF
>TRBV30|-
CAWTGRRGTEAFF
>TRBV12-3/TRBV12-4|-
CASSWGGDTEAFF
>TRBV29-1|-
CSVEVVAGQPQHF
>TRBV28|TRBD2
CASSLAGGPHYEQYF
>TRBV5-1|TRBD1
CASSLPTGGGYTF
>TRBV5-1|-
CASSVSRTRETQYF
>TRBV20-1|-
CSARRASNTGELFF
>TRBV29-1|-
CSVLSSGSSYEQYF
>TRBV12-3/TRBV12-4|-
CASSSTHEQYF
>TRBV6-1|-
CASRRRAGKDYGYTF